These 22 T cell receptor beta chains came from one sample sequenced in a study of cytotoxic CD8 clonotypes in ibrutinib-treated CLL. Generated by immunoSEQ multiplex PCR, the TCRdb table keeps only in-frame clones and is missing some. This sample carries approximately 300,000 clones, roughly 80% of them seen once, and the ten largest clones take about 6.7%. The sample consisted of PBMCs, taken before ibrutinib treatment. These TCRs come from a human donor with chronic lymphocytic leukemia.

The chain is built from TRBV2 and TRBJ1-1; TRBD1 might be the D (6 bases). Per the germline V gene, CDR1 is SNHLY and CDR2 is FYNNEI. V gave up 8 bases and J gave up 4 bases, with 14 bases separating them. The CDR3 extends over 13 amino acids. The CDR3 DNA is TGTGCCAGCGGCCTACAGGGACGCACTGAAGCTTTCTTT. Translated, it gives CASGLQGRTEAFF.

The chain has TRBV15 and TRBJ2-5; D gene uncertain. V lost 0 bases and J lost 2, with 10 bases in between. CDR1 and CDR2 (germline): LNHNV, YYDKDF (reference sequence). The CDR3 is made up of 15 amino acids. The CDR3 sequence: CATSRDYTVQETQYF. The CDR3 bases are TGTGCCACCAGCAGAGATTATACGGTGCAAGAGACCCAGTACTTC.

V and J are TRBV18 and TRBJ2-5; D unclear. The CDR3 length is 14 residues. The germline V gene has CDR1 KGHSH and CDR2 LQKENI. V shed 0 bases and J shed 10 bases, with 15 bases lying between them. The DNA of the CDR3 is TGTGCCAGCTCACCACCGAAATGGAACGAGGTCCAGTACTTC. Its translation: CASSPPKWNEVQYF.

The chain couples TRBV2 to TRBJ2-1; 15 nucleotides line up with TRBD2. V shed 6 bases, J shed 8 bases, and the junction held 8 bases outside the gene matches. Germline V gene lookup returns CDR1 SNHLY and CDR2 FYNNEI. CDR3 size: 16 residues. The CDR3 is CASSPGLAGGEYEQFF. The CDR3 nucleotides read TGTGCCAGCAGCCCGGGACTAGCGGGAGGAGAGTATGAGCAGTTCTTC.

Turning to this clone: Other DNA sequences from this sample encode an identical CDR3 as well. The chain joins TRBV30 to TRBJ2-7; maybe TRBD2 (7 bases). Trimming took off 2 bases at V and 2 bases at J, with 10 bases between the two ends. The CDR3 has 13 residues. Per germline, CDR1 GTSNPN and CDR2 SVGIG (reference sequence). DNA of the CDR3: TGTGCCTGGAGTCGGGGGGCCACCTACGAGCAGTACTTC. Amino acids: CAWSRGATYEQYF.

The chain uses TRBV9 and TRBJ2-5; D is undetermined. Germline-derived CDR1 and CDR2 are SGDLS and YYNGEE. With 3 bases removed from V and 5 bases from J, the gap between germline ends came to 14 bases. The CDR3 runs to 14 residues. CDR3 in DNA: TGTGCCAGCAGCGGGAGCTATCGTCTCGAGACCCAGTACTTC. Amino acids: CASSGSYRLETQYF.

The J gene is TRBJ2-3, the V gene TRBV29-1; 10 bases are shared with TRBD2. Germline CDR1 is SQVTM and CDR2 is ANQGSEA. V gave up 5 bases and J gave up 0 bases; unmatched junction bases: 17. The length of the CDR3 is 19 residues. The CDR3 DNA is TGCAGCGTTCCCGGTGGGGCTAGCGGGAGAAGAGGGAGCACAGATACGCAGTATTTT. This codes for CSVPGGASGRRGSTDTQYF.

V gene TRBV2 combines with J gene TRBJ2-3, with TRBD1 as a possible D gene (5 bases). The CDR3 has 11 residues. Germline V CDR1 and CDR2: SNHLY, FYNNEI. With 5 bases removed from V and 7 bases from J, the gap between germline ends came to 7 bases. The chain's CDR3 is CASSQGNTQYF. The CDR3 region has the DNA TGTGCCAGCAGTCAGGGAAATACGCAGTATTTT.

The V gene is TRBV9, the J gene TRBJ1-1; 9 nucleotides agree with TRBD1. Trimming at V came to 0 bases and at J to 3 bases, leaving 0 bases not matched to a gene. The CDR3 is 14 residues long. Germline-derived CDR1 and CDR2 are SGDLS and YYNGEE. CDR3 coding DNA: TGTGCCAGCAGCGTAGGGGACAGGGACACTGAAGCTTTCTTT. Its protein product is CASSVGDRDTEAFF.

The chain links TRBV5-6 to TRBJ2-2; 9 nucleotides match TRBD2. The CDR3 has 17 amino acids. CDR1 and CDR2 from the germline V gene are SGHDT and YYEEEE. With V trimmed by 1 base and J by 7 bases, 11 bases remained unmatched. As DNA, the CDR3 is TGTGCCAGCAGCTTGATTAGCGGGAGTAAAGGGCGCGGGGAGCTGTTTTTT. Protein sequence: CASSLISGSKGRGELFF.

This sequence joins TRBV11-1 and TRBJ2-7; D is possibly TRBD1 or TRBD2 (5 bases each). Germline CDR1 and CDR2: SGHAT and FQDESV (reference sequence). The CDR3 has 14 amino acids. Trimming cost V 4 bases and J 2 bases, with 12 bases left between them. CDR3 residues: CASSSGQPPYEQYF. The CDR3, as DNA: TGTGCCAGCAGCTCGGGGCAGCCCCCCTACGAGCAGTACTTC.

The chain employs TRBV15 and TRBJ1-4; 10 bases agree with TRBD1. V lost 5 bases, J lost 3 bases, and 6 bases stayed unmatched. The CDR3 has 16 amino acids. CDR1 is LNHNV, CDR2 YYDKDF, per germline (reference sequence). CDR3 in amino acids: CATSGGQGPSNEKLFF. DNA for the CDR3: TGTGCCACCAGCGGGGGACAGGGGCCCTCTAATGAAAAACTGTTTTTT.

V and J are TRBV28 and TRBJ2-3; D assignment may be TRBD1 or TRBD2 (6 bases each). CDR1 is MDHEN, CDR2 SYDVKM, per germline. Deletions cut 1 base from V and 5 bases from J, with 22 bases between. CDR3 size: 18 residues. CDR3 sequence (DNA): TGTGCCAGCAGTTTATTTAGGGGCGGAGGGGGTCCGAGAGATACGCAGTATTTT. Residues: CASSLFRGGGGPRDTQYF.

Here the CDR3 DNA reads TGTGCGACGGACAGGTGGGACATGGGCTACACCTTC. It is translated as CATDRWDMGYTF. The genes are TRBV19 and TRBJ1-2; 7 nucleotides line up with TRBD1. Germline CDR1 and CDR2: LNHDA and SQIVND (reference sequence). This CDR3 spans 12 amino acids.

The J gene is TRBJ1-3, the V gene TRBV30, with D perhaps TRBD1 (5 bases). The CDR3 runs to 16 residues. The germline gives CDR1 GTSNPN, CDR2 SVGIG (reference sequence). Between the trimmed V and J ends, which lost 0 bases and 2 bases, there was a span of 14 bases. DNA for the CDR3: TGTGCCTGGAGTGTACCGGGGGGTTTACCTGGAAACACCATATATTTT. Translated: CAWSVPGGLPGNTIYF. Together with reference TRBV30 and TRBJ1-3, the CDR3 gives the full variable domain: SQTIHQWPATLVQPVGSPLSLECTVEGTSNPNLYWYRQAAGRGLQLLFYSVGIGQISSEVPQNLSASRPQDRQFILSSKKLLLSDSGFYLCAWSVPGGLPGNTIYFGEGSWLTVV.

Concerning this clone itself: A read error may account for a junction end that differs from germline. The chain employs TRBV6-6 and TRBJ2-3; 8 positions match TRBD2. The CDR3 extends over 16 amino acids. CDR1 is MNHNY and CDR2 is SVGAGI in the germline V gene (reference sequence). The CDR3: CASRDIGRGDPDTQYF. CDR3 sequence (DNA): TGTGCGAGCAGAGACATCGGGCGGGGGGATCCAGATACGCAGTATTTT.

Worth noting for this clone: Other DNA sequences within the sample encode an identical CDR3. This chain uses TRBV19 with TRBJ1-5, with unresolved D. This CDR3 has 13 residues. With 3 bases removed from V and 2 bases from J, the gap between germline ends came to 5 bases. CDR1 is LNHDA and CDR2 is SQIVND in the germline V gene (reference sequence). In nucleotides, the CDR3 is TGTGCCAGTAGTATCGGGGGCAATCAGCCCCAGCATTTT. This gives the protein CASSIGGNQPQHF.

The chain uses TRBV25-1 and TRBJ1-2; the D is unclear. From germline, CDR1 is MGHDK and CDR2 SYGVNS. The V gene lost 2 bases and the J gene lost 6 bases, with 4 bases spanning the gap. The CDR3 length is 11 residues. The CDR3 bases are TGTGCCAGCAGTGAAAAAGATGGCTACACCTTC. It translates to CASSEKDGYTF.

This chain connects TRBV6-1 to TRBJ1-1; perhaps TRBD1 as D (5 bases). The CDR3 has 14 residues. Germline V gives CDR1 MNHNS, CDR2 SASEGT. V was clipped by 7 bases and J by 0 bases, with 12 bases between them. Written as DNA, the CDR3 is TGTGCCAGCATGAGACAGAGTTTGAACACTGAAGCTTTCTTT. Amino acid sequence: CASMRQSLNTEAFF.

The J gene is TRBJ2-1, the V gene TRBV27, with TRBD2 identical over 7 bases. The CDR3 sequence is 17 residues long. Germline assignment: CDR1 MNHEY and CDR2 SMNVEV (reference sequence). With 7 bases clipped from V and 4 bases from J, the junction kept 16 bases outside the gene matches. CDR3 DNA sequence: TGTGCCAGCACTCAAGCGCGGGAGAACGTCCTTTACAATGAGCAGTTCTTC. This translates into CASTQARENVLYNEQFF.

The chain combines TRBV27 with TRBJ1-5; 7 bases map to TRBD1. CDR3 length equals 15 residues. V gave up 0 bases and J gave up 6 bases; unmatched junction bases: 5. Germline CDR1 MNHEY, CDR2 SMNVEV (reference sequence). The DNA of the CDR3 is TGTGCCAGCAGTTTATCTCAGGGGGAAGCTCAGCCCCAGCATTTT. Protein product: CASSLSQGEAQPQHF.

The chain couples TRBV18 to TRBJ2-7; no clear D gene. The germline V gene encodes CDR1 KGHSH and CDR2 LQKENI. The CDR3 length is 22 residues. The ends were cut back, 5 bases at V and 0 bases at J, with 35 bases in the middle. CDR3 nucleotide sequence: TGTGCCAGCTCATTAACAGAGCGTAGGAGCTCCTACGAGCAGTGGAGCTCCTACGAGCAGTACTTC. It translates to CASSLTERRSSYEQWSSYEQYF. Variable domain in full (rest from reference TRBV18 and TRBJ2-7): NAGVMQNPRHLVRRRGQEARLRCSPMKGHSHVYWYRQLPEEGLKFMVYLQKENIIDESGMPKERFSAEFPKEGPSILRIQQVVRGDSAAYFCASSLTERRSSYEQWSSYEQYFGPGTRLTVT.